These 32 T cell receptor beta chains were sequenced from one sample in a study of Ad26.COV2.S vaccination and SARS-CoV-2 variants. Treatment specified: around 19 received Ad26.COV2.S at low or high dose, single or two shots; about 5 received placebo; per-sample allocation not given. The study sampled participants on day 63 after the first vaccine or placebo injection. The method was immunoSEQ multiplex PCR; TCRdb's version includes in-frame clones alone and lacks a portion of them. This table has roughly 250,000 clones, 70% to 90% appearing once. Sequencing used peripheral blood, obtained in a trial of Ad26.COV2.S vaccine versus placebo. These receptors all come from a person aged 18 to 59 who received the Ad26.COV2.S COVID-19 vaccine or a placebo.

This chain joins TRBV18 and TRBJ1-2, with D possibly TRBD1 on 6 matching bases. The CDR3 runs to 13 residues. Trimming took 4 bases from V and 8 from J, leaving 14 bases between them. CDR1 is KGHSH, CDR2 LQKENI, per germline. The CDR3 is CASSLTGRSGYTF. The CDR3 DNA is TGTGCCAGCTCACTAACAGGGAGAAGCGGCTACACCTTC.

This clone was found once. The gene calls are TRBV7-6 and TRBJ2-7; D is unresolved. Germline V gene lookup returns CDR1 SGHVS and CDR2 FNYEAQ. V lost 1 base and J 2 bases, leaving 12 bases between the germline ends. The CDR3 length is 15 residues. CDR3 in DNA: TGTGCCAGCAGCTTAGGCCCGCCGGGTACCTACGAGCAGTACTTC. Protein sequence: CASSLGPPGTYEQYF.

The V and J genes are TRBV24-1 and TRBJ2-1, with D perhaps TRBD1 (6 bases). The germline V and J ends were trimmed by 4 bases and 13 bases, with 22 bases remaining between them. CDR1 and CDR2 (germline): KGHDR, SFDVKD. CDR3 length: 15 amino acids. CDR3: CATSDVTTGSKVQFF. The CDR3 DNA follows: TGTGCCACCAGTGACGTCACAACAGGGTCTAAGGTCCAGTTCTTC.

This chain joins TRBV4-3 and TRBJ2-7; D is unclear. CDR1 LGHNA and CDR2 YSLEER come from the germline V gene. V gave up 0 bases and J gave up 0 bases, with 9 bases separating them. The CDR3 totals 15 residues. The CDR3 region has the DNA TGCGCCAGCAGCCAAGATCTGGGCGGCTCCTACGAGCAGTACTTC. It encodes CASSQDLGGSYEQYF.

The chain carries TRBV18 and TRBJ2-3; 8 nucleotides align to TRBD2. The germline gives CDR1 KGHSH, CDR2 LQKENI. There are 15 residues in the CDR3. V shed 8 bases, J shed 6 bases, and the junction held 13 bases outside the gene matches. DNA for the CDR3: TGTGCCAGCGCCACCGGGACTAGGCGGCTGGATACGCAGTATTTT. It specifies CASATGTRRLDTQYF.

V gene TRBV5-1 combines with J gene TRBJ2-3; 10 nucleotides align to TRBD2. The trim removed 3 bases at V and 6 bases at J, leaving 7 bases unmatched. The CDR3 totals 15 residues. Per germline, CDR1 SGHRS and CDR2 YFSETQ. CDR3 coding DNA: TGCGCCAGCAGCTCCAGCGGGGGGGCCCATGATACGCAGTATTTT. Protein product: CASSSSGGAHDTQYF.

The chain employs TRBV27 and TRBJ2-1; 11 positions agree with TRBD2. The V segment lost 5 bases and the J segment 4 bases; nucleotides outside the gene matches: 4. Germline V gene sequence: CDR1 MNHEY, CDR2 SMNVEV (reference sequence). The CDR3 is 15 residues long. The CDR3 nucleotides read TGTGCCAGCAGTGCCCGACTAGCGGGATACAATGAGCAGTTCTTC. This gives the protein CASSARLAGYNEQFF.

The chain links TRBV11-1 to TRBJ1-4; 8 bases agree with TRBD1. The CDR3 length is 14 residues. Trimming took 6 bases from V and 7 from J; bases not matched to a gene: 7. The germline V gene has CDR1 SGHAT and CDR2 FQDESV (reference sequence). The chain's CDR3 is CASSHSTGVEKLFF. The CDR3, as DNA: TGTGCCAGCAGTCATTCGACAGGGGTTGAAAAACTGTTTTTT.

The rearrangement links TRBV5-1 to TRBJ2-3, with TRBD2 as a possible D gene (5 bases). CDR3 size: 14 residues. Trimming left V 5 bases short and J 6 bases short, with 16 bases between. The germline CDR1 and CDR2 sequences are SGHRS and YFSETQ. This CDR3 is CASSTRAPGDTQYF. Written as DNA, the CDR3 is TGCGCCAGCAGTACTAGGGCCCCCGGGGATACGCAGTATTTT.

The gene calls are TRBV27 and TRBJ2-1; D might be TRBD1 or TRBD2, each matching 6 bases. The length of the CDR3 is 16 residues. Looked up from germline, CDR1 is MNHEY and CDR2 is SMNVEV (reference sequence). Deletions cut 7 bases from V and 7 bases from J, with 23 bases between. The CDR3 bases are TGTGCCAGCACTCCTTTACAGTGGGGGGCCAGGAATGAGCAGTTCTTC. Amino acids: CASTPLQWGARNEQFF.

This clone showed up just a few times. The rearrangement joins TRBV30 to TRBJ1-2; 7 positions match TRBD1. Per germline, CDR1 GTSNPN and CDR2 SVGIG (reference sequence). V trimming: 3 bases; J trimming: 4 bases; junction bases outside the gene matches: 8. The CDR3 runs to 14 residues. The CDR3: CAWRGRGPSYGYTF. In nucleotides, the CDR3 is TGTGCCTGGAGGGGGAGGGGGCCTAGCTATGGCTACACCTTC.

The chain joins TRBV9 to TRBJ2-3, with TRBD2 as a possible D gene (5 bases). V was clipped by 3 bases and J by 8 bases, with 13 bases between them. Germline V gene data show CDR1 as SGDLS and CDR2 as YYNGEE. CDR3 length: 13 residues. CDR3 bases: TGTGCCAGCAGCGGAGGACTCGAGATTACGCAGTATTTT. Its translation: CASSGGLEITQYF.

The rearrangement links TRBV10-3 to TRBJ1-4; no definite D call. Trimming shortened V by 2 bases and J by 0 bases, and 10 bases separated the two germline ends. This CDR3 is 16 amino acids long. Per germline, CDR1 ENHRY and CDR2 SYGVKD. In DNA, the CDR3 is TGTGCCATCAGTGAGAGGAGTGGGGCAACTAATGAAAAACTGTTTTTT. It codes for CAISERSGATNEKLFF.

The chain couples TRBV27 to TRBJ1-2; tentative D call: TRBD1 (5 bases). V lost 2 bases and J 6 bases, leaving 10 bases between the germline ends. The CDR3 covers 13 residues. The germline gives CDR1 MNHEY, CDR2 SMNVEV (reference sequence). The CDR3 DNA reads TGTGCCAGCAGTTTAGGCAGGGCGGATGGCTACACCTTC. It codes for CASSLGRADGYTF.

J is TRBJ1-2 and V is TRBV9; D not certain. Per germline, CDR1 SGDLS and CDR2 YYNGEE. The CDR3 sequence is 15 residues long. V dropped 2 bases and J dropped 0 bases, with 11 bases sitting between them. The CDR3 DNA is TGTGCCAGCAGCGTTCAGGACGGAACTAACTATGGCTACACCTTC. It translates to CASSVQDGTNYGYTF.

This chain uses TRBV12-3 or TRBV12-4 with TRBJ2-5; D is unresolved. The CDR3 has 13 amino acids. The germline V and J ends were trimmed by 5 bases and 0 bases, with 7 bases remaining between them. The CDR3 here is CASSPTYQETQYF. In nucleotides, the CDR3 is TGTGCCAGCAGTCCGACATACCAAGAGACCCAGTACTTC.

The genes are TRBV29-1 and TRBJ2-1, with a tentative D call TRBD1 (6 bases). This CDR3 region has 13 residues. The V and J ends lost 4 bases and 2 bases respectively, with 9 bases between them. Germline loops: CDR1 SQVTM, CDR2 ANQGSEA. The CDR3 coding sequence is TGCAGCGTTGCAGGGGTACCCTACAATGAGCAGTTCTTC. Translated: CSVAGVPYNEQFF.

V usage is TRBV5-6 and J usage is TRBJ2-7; tentative D call: TRBD1 (6 bases). V shed 3 bases and J shed 7 bases, with 14 bases lying between them. This CDR3 has 13 amino acids. The germline V gene has CDR1 SGHDT and CDR2 YYEEEE. The CDR3 nucleotides are TGTGCCAGCAGCTCTTCAGGGGAAGGGGAGCAGTACGTC. Residues: CASSSSGEGEQYV.

The V and J genes are TRBV7-8 and TRBJ1-5, with D unresolved. The V end was cut by 7 bases, the J end by 0 bases, with 13 bases between. From germline, CDR1 is SGHVS and CDR2 FQNEAQ. This CDR3 has 15 amino acids. DNA for the CDR3: TGTGCCAGCACCACAGATCCCTATAGCAATCAGCCCCAGCATTTT. It encodes CASTTDPYSNQPQHF.

This chain uses TRBV6-6 with TRBJ2-1; 11 bases align to TRBD2. Germline V gene sequence: CDR1 MNHNY, CDR2 SVGAGI (reference sequence). This CDR3 has 16 residues. With 4 bases clipped from V and 5 bases from J, the junction kept 7 bases outside the gene matches. The CDR3 loop reads CASSFLLAGGNNEQFF. The CDR3 DNA is TGTGCCAGCAGTTTCCTTCTAGCGGGGGGAAACAATGAGCAGTTCTTC.

The sample holds one count of this clone. The chain combines TRBV5-1 with TRBJ2-7; the match to TRBD1 covers 10 bases. CDR3 length: 15 residues. CDR1 and CDR2 (germline): SGHRS, YFSETQ. V lost 4 bases, J lost 5 bases, and 9 bases stayed unmatched. CDR3 protein: CASSVGTGAAHEQYV. The CDR3 nucleotides read TGCGCCAGCAGCGTTGGGACAGGGGCAGCTCACGAGCAGTACGTC.

This CDR3 is CASSRLGGEGTQYF. The CDR3 DNA reads as TGTGCCAGCAGTCGGCTGGGGGGGGAGGGGACCCAGTACTTC. The genes are TRBV6-5 and TRBJ2-5, with 7 bases aligning to TRBD2. CDR1 is MNHEY and CDR2 is SVGAGI in the germline V gene. This CDR3 is 14 amino acids long. After removal of 5 bases from V and 7 bases from J, the junction contained 10 bases not matched to a gene.

CDR3 nucleotides: TGCGCCAGCAGCCTTGGGCTAGCGGGAGGATGGGATACGCAGTATTTT. Translating it yields CASSLGLAGGWDTQYF. The V call is TRBV5-1, the J call TRBJ2-3, with TRBD2 identical over 11 bases. The CDR3 contains 16 residues. V shed 4 bases, J shed 6 bases, and the junction held 10 bases outside the gene matches. Germline V gene sequence: CDR1 SGHRS, CDR2 YFSETQ.

The chain employs TRBV7-2 and TRBJ2-2; 8 positions agree with TRBD1. Germline CDR1 reads SGHTA; CDR2 reads FQGNSA. V shed 6 bases and J 3 bases; nucleotides not matched to a gene: 6. The CDR3 is made up of 15 amino acids. The CDR3 sequence is CASRPDRGDTGELFF. The CDR3 DNA reads TGTGCCAGCAGGCCTGACAGGGGTGACACCGGGGAGCTGTTTTTT. Using reference TRBV7-2 and TRBJ2-2 for the parts outside the CDR3, the full variable domain is GAGVSQSPSNKVTEKGKDVELRCDPISGHTALYWYRQSLGQGLEFLIYFQGNSAPDKSGLPSDRFSAERTGGSVSTLTIQRTQQEDSAVYLCASRPDRGDTGELFFGEGSRLTVL.

This chain joins TRBV24-1 and TRBJ2-5, with 11 bases matching TRBD1. CDR1 and CDR2 (germline): KGHDR, SFDVKD. CDR3 length: 16 residues. The trim removed 4 bases at V and 1 base at J, leaving 4 bases unmatched. The CDR3 coding sequence is TGTGCCACCAGTGACCGGGACAGGGGGAGCCAAGAGACCCAGTACTTC. Protein: CATSDRDRGSQETQYF.

The CDR3 DNA reads as TGTGCCAGCAGAAGCCGGGACGGATTCTATGGCTACACCTTC. Protein: CASRSRDGFYGYTF. V is TRBV6-5 and J is TRBJ1-2; possible D gene TRBD1, 5 bases. V gave up 6 bases and J gave up 4 bases, with 15 bases separating them. This CDR3 region has 14 residues. Germline V gene sequence: CDR1 MNHEY, CDR2 SVGAGI.

V is TRBV7-8 and J is TRBJ2-6, with D uncertain. This CDR3 contains 19 residues. V was clipped by 5 bases and J by 2 bases, with 22 bases between them. CDR1 SGHVS and CDR2 FQNEAQ come from the germline V gene. CDR3 residues: CASSQIIGYKVPGANVLTF. The CDR3, as DNA: TGTGCCAGCAGCCAGATTATCGGCTACAAGGTCCCTGGGGCCAACGTCCTGACTTTC.

The chain uses TRBV5-4 and TRBJ2-7; D remains unclear. Between the trimmed V and J ends, which lost 0 bases and 3 bases, there was a span of 1 base. Germline CDR1 is SGHNT and CDR2 is YYREEE (reference sequence). There are 11 residues in the CDR3. The CDR3, as DNA: TGTGCCAGCAGCTTGGACTACGAGCAGTACTTC. Protein product: CASSLDYEQYF.

The chain is built from TRBV19 and TRBJ2-2; 8 bases fit TRBD1. Germline assignment: CDR1 LNHDA and CDR2 SQIVND (reference sequence). V lost 5 bases and J lost 5; bases outside the gene matches: 7. The CDR3 has 15 amino acids. The CDR3 loop is CASSFRQGLTGELFF. The DNA for the CDR3 is TGTGCCAGTAGTTTCCGACAGGGGTTGACCGGGGAGCTGTTTTTT.

CDR3 loop: CASSPQYGGDLTGELFF. For the CDR3, the DNA is TGCGCCAGCAGCCCCCAGTACGGGGGGGACTTAACCGGGGAGCTGTTTTTT. The chain combines TRBV4-1 with TRBJ2-2; 8 bases map to TRBD2. Germline V CDR1 and CDR2: MGHRA, YSYEKL. The trim removed 4 bases at V and 5 bases at J, leaving 12 bases unmatched. There are 17 residues in the CDR3.

The genes are TRBV9 and TRBJ1-5, with a possible D match to TRBD1 (6 bases). Germline V CDR1 and CDR2: SGDLS, YYNGEE. V shed 0 bases and J shed 6 bases, with 13 bases lying between them. CDR3 size: 15 residues. The CDR3 loop is CASSVAGAVSQPQHF. CDR3 DNA: TGTGCCAGCAGCGTAGCGGGGGCCGTAAGTCAGCCCCAGCATTTT.

The chain has TRBV19 and TRBJ2-1, with 12 nucleotides matching TRBD2. CDR1 and CDR2 from the germline V gene are LNHDA and SQIVND (reference sequence). This CDR3 is 18 amino acids long. Losses at the gene ends were 7 bases for V and 0 bases for J; bases not matched to a gene: 10. CDR3 sequence: CASTRTSGTRSSYNEQFF. CDR3 nucleotide sequence: TGTGCCAGTACTAGGACTAGCGGGACCCGAAGCTCCTACAATGAGCAGTTCTTC.